This TCR beta chain was observed in a study of Ad26.COV2.S vaccination and SARS-CoV-2 variants. Study-wide context: Dosing was one shot or two shots 56 days apart.

Treatment indicated: 19 received Ad26.COV2.S at low or high dose, single or two shots; several received placebo; per-sample allocation not given. Sampling was done on day 63 after the first vaccine or placebo injection. The method was immunoSEQ multiplex PCR; TCRdb's version includes in-frame clones alone and lacks a portion of them. Among about 410,000 clones listed, 92% were seen once. Germline V lookup: CDR1 LNHNV, CDR2 YYDKDF (reference sequence). The V segment lost 2 bases and the J segment 3 bases; nucleotides outside the gene matches: 6. This CDR3 comprises 18 residues. To note about this clone: Its target is not known.

Study-level points and caveats: Spike-specific TCR breadth ran higher among vaccine recipients than placebo recipients. After vaccination, substantial breadth of spike-specific CD8+ and CD4+ responses was reported. Vaccine and placebo groups showed comparable non-spike TCR breadth.

This clonotype was sampled from a person between 18 and 59 years old who received the Ad26.COV2.S COVID-19 vaccine or a placebo. This chain joins TRBV15 and TRBJ2-6; TRBD1 matches 11 bases. The sequences come from peripheral blood, collected in a trial of Ad26.COV2.S vaccine versus placebo. The CDR3 loop reads CATSRPGQGEGGANVLTF. The CDR3 bases are TGTGCCACCAGCAGACCGGGACAGGGGGAGGGTGGGGCCAACGTCCTGACTTTC.